The TCR beta chain described here comes from a study of identical twins. This clonotype appeared many times. The cDNA had a unique molecular identifier and a template-switch universal primer site. TCRdb re-derived calls from the 5' RACE reads in MiXCR, one entry per CDR3 protein. The profile covers 350,000 to 500,000 distinct CDR3 sequences, with less than 20% appearing a single time and around 12% taken by the ten largest. Germline CDR1 is LGHNA and CDR2 is YNFKEQ. V gave up 1 base and J gave up 3 bases, with 15 bases separating them. This CDR3 is built from 16 residues. The sequenced material came from naive T cells sorted from blood. This sequence joins TRBV4-2 and TRBJ1-1; the D is unclear. The clonotype originates from a man in his forties or fifties in good health. The CDR3 is CASSQGSRLSYTEAFF. For the CDR3, the DNA is TGTGCCAGCAGCCAAGGGTCTCGGTTGTCCTACACTGAAGCTTTCTTT.